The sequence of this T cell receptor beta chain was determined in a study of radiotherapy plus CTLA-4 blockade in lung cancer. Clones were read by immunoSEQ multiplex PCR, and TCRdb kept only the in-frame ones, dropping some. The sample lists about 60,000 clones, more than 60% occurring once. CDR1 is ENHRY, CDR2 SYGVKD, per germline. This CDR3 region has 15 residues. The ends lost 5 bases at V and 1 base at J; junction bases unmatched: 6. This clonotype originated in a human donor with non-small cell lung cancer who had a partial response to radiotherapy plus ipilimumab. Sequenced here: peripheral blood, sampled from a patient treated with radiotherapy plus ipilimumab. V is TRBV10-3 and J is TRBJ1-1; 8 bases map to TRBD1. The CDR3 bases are TGTGCCATCAGTTTCGGACAGGGTGGGAACACTGAAGCTTTCTTT. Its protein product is CAISFGQGGNTEAFF.